The entry below gives a single TCR beta chain sequence along with its context. Per the study methods: Amplification of reference gene primers was used by the study to estimate nucleated cell counts. Here immunoSEQ multiplex PCR was the method, and the copy in TCRdb shows in-frame clones only, minus some. The V and J calls and clone size were taken over from that table, and D and trimming were inferred from the DNA. The sample has approximately 94,000 clones, more than 85% seen once. This sample was included in a study of blood T cell repertoires in COVID-19. As for the study in general: PBMCs, B-cell-depleted T cells, or T cells were the source of the cDNA or gDNA that made up the material.

Germline CDR1 is SNHLY and CDR2 is FYNNEI. This CDR3 is built from 14 residues. The ends were cut back, 5 bases at V and 6 bases at J, with 13 bases in the middle. This sequence originates from a man between 25 and 39 years old in a cohort sampled during active COVID-19. The sequenced sample consisted of peripheral blood. This chain uses TRBV2 with TRBJ2-2; D might be TRBD1 (5 bases). In nucleotides, the CDR3 is TGTGCCAGCAGTTACTCCCAAGGGGCCGGGGAGCTGTTTTTT. Translation gives CASSYSQGAGELFF.